Shown below are 21 T cell receptor beta chains from a single sample sequenced in a study of tissue T cells after allogeneic stem cell transplantation. Sequencing was performed with immunoSEQ multiplex PCR; in TCRdb, only in-frame clones are kept and a portion is missing. The table shows more than 1,200 clones, with around 81% occurring only once. The source was spleen tissue, collected at autopsy. The receptors here all came from a male patient between 35 and 75 years old with steroid-refractory graft-versus-host disease after an allogeneic stem cell transplant. The graft donor may have contributed some T cells.

The V call is TRBV7-8, the J call TRBJ2-7; D remains ambiguous. The CDR3 loop spans 19 amino acids. In germline, CDR1 is SGHVS, CDR2 FQNEAQ. V lost 5 bases, J lost 1 base, and 27 bases lay in between. The CDR3 coding sequence is TGTGCCAGCAGCCGTCGACCCTACAACCCCGATGAAAGGTCCTACGAGCAGTACTTC. Residues: CASSRRPYNPDERSYEQYF.

V usage is TRBV9 and J usage is TRBJ1-4; D gene ambiguous. Per the germline V gene, CDR1 is SGDLS and CDR2 is YYNGEE. Trimming pared 3 bases from V and 6 bases from J, leaving 9 bases between. This CDR3 spans 13 amino acids. CDR3 sequence reads: CASSDASDEKLFF. The CDR3 DNA follows: TGTGCCAGCAGCGATGCTTCGGATGAAAAACTGTTTTTT.

The chain is built from TRBV7-3 and TRBJ2-3, with 7 bases fitting TRBD1. The germline V gene encodes CDR1 SGHTA and CDR2 FQGTGA. The CDR3 extends over 14 amino acids. After removal of 3 bases from V and 5 bases from J, the junction contained 5 bases not matched to a gene. CDR3 sequence reads: CASSLEQGKDTQYF. DNA of the CDR3: TGTGCCAGCAGCTTGGAACAGGGGAAAGATACGCAGTATTTT.

This clone showed up just once. This rearrangement joins TRBV9 to TRBJ2-1; D possibly matches TRBD1 or TRBD2 (7 bases each). This CDR3 is built from 15 residues. Germline lookup yields CDR1 SGDLS and CDR2 YYNGEE. Trimming took off 0 bases at V and 9 bases at J, with 16 bases between the two ends. CDR3 residues: CASSVGRGRDSEQFF. CDR3 DNA sequence: TGTGCCAGCAGCGTAGGGCGGGGGAGGGACAGTGAGCAGTTCTTC.

This clone was counted a single time. J is TRBJ1-4 and V is TRBV19, with TRBD1 matching over 11 bases. Trimming cost V 7 bases and J 10 bases; bases outside gene matches: 8. This CDR3 is built from 14 residues. Germline V gives CDR1 LNHDA, CDR2 SQIVND (reference sequence). The CDR3 DNA reads TGTGCCAGTAAGAGGGACAGGGGGAGTGGAAAACTGTTTTTT. It yields the protein CASKRDRGSGKLFF.

The gene calls are TRBV30 and TRBJ1-3; no reliable D call. With 7 bases removed from V and 3 bases from J, the gap between germline ends came to 13 bases. The length of the CDR3 is 13 residues. The germline CDR1 and CDR2 sequences are GTSNPN and SVGIG (reference sequence). CDR3 in amino acids: CALSAFGGNTIYF. The DNA of the CDR3 is TGTGCCTTGTCGGCTTTCGGTGGAAACACCATATATTTT.

This clone came up once. The chain is built from TRBV12-3 or TRBV12-4 and TRBJ2-2, with D possibly matching TRBD2 (6 bases). V was cut by 8 bases and J by 3 bases, with 10 bases left in between. This CDR3 comprises 13 residues. CDR3 region: CASALADTGELFF. CDR3 coding DNA: TGTGCCAGCGCACTAGCTGACACCGGGGAGCTGTTTTTT.

This chain connects TRBV5-6 to TRBJ2-1, with 7 positions matching TRBD1. Germline loops: CDR1 SGHDT, CDR2 YYEEEE. V dropped 4 bases and J dropped 4; count of bases not matched to a gene: 8. The CDR3 consists of 15 residues. The CDR3 sequence is CASSIGTADYNEQFF. The CDR3 region has the DNA TGTGCCAGCAGCATCGGGACAGCGGATTACAATGAGCAGTTCTTC.

The rearrangement links TRBV7-9 to TRBJ2-5; a possible D gene is TRBD1 (6 bases). This CDR3 is built from 14 residues. V was clipped by 3 bases and J by 5 bases, with 13 bases between them. Germline V gene data show CDR1 as SEHNR and CDR2 as FQNEAQ (reference sequence). CDR3: CASSLRARGETQYF. The CDR3 DNA is TGTGCCAGCAGCTTGAGGGCCAGGGGCGAGACCCAGTACTTC.

This clone was counted only a few times. The rearrangement links TRBV28 to TRBJ1-1; no clear D. The CDR3 has 12 amino acids. Trimming cost V 6 bases and J 0 bases, with 5 bases left between them. CDR1 and CDR2 (germline): MDHEN, SYDVKM. The CDR3 here is CASSIMNTEAFF. In DNA form, the CDR3 reads TGTGCCAGCAGCATCATGAACACTGAAGCTTTCTTT.

The chain recombines TRBV6-4 with TRBJ2-1; possible D gene TRBD1, 6 bases. Trimming removed 0 bases at V and 9 bases at J, with 12 bases between. Germline V gene data show CDR1 as MRHNA and CDR2 as SNTAGT. This CDR3 region has 14 residues. The DNA of the CDR3 is TGTGCCAGCAGTGACTCAGGGGGTATAAGTGAGCAGTTCTTC. This sequence encodes CASSDSGGISEQFF.

The chain uses TRBV27 and TRBJ2-2; D is uncertain. The germline V and J ends were trimmed by 6 bases and 5 bases, with 7 bases remaining between them. This CDR3 spans 12 amino acids. Germline-derived CDR1 and CDR2 are MNHEY and SMNVEV (reference sequence). The CDR3 region has the DNA TGTGCCAGCAGACTACAGACCGGGGAGCTGTTTTTT. Translation: CASRLQTGELFF.

V is TRBV4-3 and J is TRBJ2-7, with 12 bases identical to TRBD2. With V trimmed by 0 bases and J by 4 bases, 4 bases remained unmatched. CDR3 length: 16 amino acids. Germline V gene data show CDR1 as LGHNA and CDR2 as YSLEER. The CDR3 here is CASSQELAGGPYEQYF. CDR3 in DNA: TGCGCCAGCAGCCAAGAGCTAGCGGGGGGGCCGTACGAGCAGTACTTC.

The chain uses TRBV4-2 and TRBJ1-2; the D gene is possibly TRBD1 (6 bases). This CDR3 spans 15 amino acids. V lost 0 bases and J 6 bases, leaving 14 bases between the germline ends. Germline V gene lookup returns CDR1 LGHNA and CDR2 YNFKEQ. The CDR3 bases are TGTGCCAGCAGCCAAGATTTAACAGGGCGGGATGGCTACACCTTC. It encodes CASSQDLTGRDGYTF.

The sample holds one count of this clone. The chain is built from TRBV21-1 and TRBJ1-4. TRBV21-1 is a documented pseudogene. The CDR3 sequence is 17 residues long. The CDR3 DNA reads as TGTGCCAGCAGCAAAGTACCGCAGGAGACAACTAATGAAAAACTGTTTTTT. Its protein is CASSKVPQETTNEKLFF.

This clone showed up just a few times. This sequence joins TRBV7-9 and TRBJ2-4; no definite D call. This CDR3 is built from 16 residues. Trimming shortened V by 4 bases and J by 6 bases, and 19 bases separated the two germline ends. From germline, CDR1 is SEHNR and CDR2 FQNEAQ (reference sequence). The CDR3 region is CASSSKVGESRNIQYF. DNA of the CDR3: TGTGCCAGCAGCTCGAAGGTAGGAGAAAGCAGAAACATTCAGTACTTC.

V and J are TRBV5-1 and TRBJ1-6; TRBD1 might be the D (5 bases). V lost 0 bases to trimming and J lost 7 bases, with 11 bases between them. The germline V gene encodes CDR1 SGHRS and CDR2 YFSETQ. The CDR3 has 15 amino acids. DNA for the CDR3: TGCGCCAGCAGCTTGGAGGGGACTGGGAATTCACCCCTCCACTTT. Translating it yields CASSLEGTGNSPLHF. The full variable domain, completed using reference TRBV5-1 and TRBJ1-6, is KAGVTQTPRYLIKTRGQQVTLSCSPISGHRSVSWYQQTPGQGLQFLFEYFSETQRNKGNFPGRFSGRQFSNSRSEMNVSTLELGDSALYLCASSLEGTGNSPLHFGNGTRLTVT.

This clone was seen more than once but under ten times. The chain uses TRBV7-9 and TRBJ2-1, with 11 positions matching TRBD2. V was clipped by 7 bases and J by 10 bases; unmatched bases: 6. Germline CDR1 reads SEHNR; CDR2 reads FQNEAQ (reference sequence). This CDR3 region has 13 residues. CDR3 amino acids: CASTILAGEEQFF. CDR3 DNA sequence: TGTGCCAGCACCATACTAGCGGGGGAAGAGCAGTTCTTC.

This clone was detected a few times. This chain joins TRBV10-3 and TRBJ2-7, with 9 bases that match TRBD1. The germline V gene encodes CDR1 ENHRY and CDR2 SYGVKD. CDR3 length: 16 amino acids. J lost 3 bases, V lost 0 bases, and 6 bases had no gene match. The CDR3 DNA is TGTGCCATCAGTGAGTCCACTATGGACAGGGGCTACGAGCAGTACTTC. Translating gives CAISESTMDRGYEQYF.

This clone was detected only a few times. V and J are TRBV12-3 or TRBV12-4 and TRBJ2-3, with unresolved D. There are 13 residues in the CDR3. Trimming stripped 4 bases from V and 5 bases from J, with 10 bases between. CDR3 amino acids: CASSYAAGDTQYF. CDR3 coding DNA: TGTGCCAGCAGTTACGCCGCAGGAGATACGCAGTATTTT.

This clone was detected a few times. The chain combines TRBV2 with TRBJ1-4; no reliable D call. The CDR3 spans 15 residues. The V gene's germline CDR1 is SNHLY and CDR2 FYNNEI. V was clipped by 3 bases and J by 3 bases, with 11 bases between them. The CDR3 spells CASSDRFSPNEKLFF. The CDR3 DNA follows: TGTGCCAGCAGTGACAGGTTCAGTCCTAATGAAAAACTGTTTTTT.